This is a list of T cell receptor beta chains from one sample in a study of identifying expanded T cells in peripheral blood. TCRdb keeps only in-frame clones here, not all; method: immunoSEQ multiplex PCR. Altogether around 94,000 clones are present, 85% being singletons, with the ten largest covering 3.5% to 5.5%. The sequenced material came from blood. The receptors come from a person aged 18-70 years in good health. CDR3s include the opening cysteine and the closing phenylalanine or tryptophan. The D gene is left open where the match is weak. Some rows mark clone size as missing; the rest say once, few, many or name a class of expanded clone.

d_call	v_call	j_call	clone_size	cdr3_aa	cdr3_nt
TRBD2	TRBV19	TRBJ2-7	once	CASSWTSGESYEQYF	TGTGCCAGTAGTTGGACTAGCGGAGAGTCCTACGAGCAGTACTTC
-	TRBV11-2	TRBJ2-4	-	CASSLTRDPSNIQYF	TGTGCCAGCAGCTTAACCCGGGACCCGTCAAACATTCAGTACTTC
-	TRBV5-8	TRBJ1-5	-	CASSLQSSGYNQPQHF	TGTGCCAGCAGCTTGCAATCTTCCGGATACAATCAGCCCCAGCATTTT
TRBD1	TRBV4-3	TRBJ2-7	-	CASSQDGSYRGYTYEQYF	TGCGCCAGCAGCCAAGACGGCTCATACAGGGGATACACCTACGAGCAGTACTTC
-	TRBV2	TRBJ1-2	-	CASSESFGGGRHGYTF	TGTGCCAGCAGTGAAAGTTTTGGTGGGGGGAGACATGGCTACACCTTC
-	TRBV5-5	TRBJ1-1	few	CASSLEKGGTEAFF	TGTGCCAGCAGCTTGGAGAAAGGGGGCACTGAAGCTTTCTTT
-	TRBV5-1	TRBJ2-2	-	CASFPETTRGSRGTGELFF	TGCGCCAGCTTCCCAGAAACGACCCGGGGATCACGGGGCACCGGGGAGCTGTTTTTT
-	TRBV20-1	TRBJ2-1	-	CSSNTHNEQFF	TGCAGCTCAAACACCCACAATGAGCAGTTCTTC
-	TRBV11-3	TRBJ1-1	-	CASSPFGGRNTEAFF	TGTGCCAGCAGCCCTTTCGGGGGAAGGAACACTGAAGCTTTCTTT
-	TRBV29-1	TRBJ1-1	-	CSVEYYRTGEAFFGQGAEAFF	-
TRBD1	TRBV7-9	TRBJ1-5	-	CASSLGQGNQPQHF	TGTGCCAGCAGCTTAGGACAGGGAAATCAGCCCCAGCATTTT
-	TRBV4-1	TRBJ1-4	-	CASSQVWTTNEKLFF	TGCGCCAGCAGCCAAGTGTGGACAACTAATGAAAAACTGTTTTTT
-	TRBV18	TRBJ1-5	-	CASSADSNQPQHF	TGTGCCAGCTCAGCGGACAGTAATCAGCCCCAGCATTTT